The T cell receptor beta chain described here comes from a study of control samples from healthy donors and cancer patients. Germline-derived CDR1 and CDR2 are SGHVS and FQNEAQ. Trimming at V came to 5 bases and at J to 2 bases, leaving 5 bases not matched to a gene. The CDR3 sequence is 15 residues long. The table came from immunoSEQ multiplex PCR; TCRdb's copy has only in-frame clones and leaves some out. The table includes around 130,000 clones, approximately 88% detected once. The rearrangement joins TRBV7-8 to TRBJ1-3; 8 bases align to TRBD1. Sample: blood. The sequence was collected from a man aged 45-65 years in good health. CDR3 coding DNA: TGTGCCAGCAGCCTCAGGGGGCTCACTGGAAACACCATATATTTT. Translation: CASSLRGLTGNTIYF.